This T cell receptor beta chain was documented in a study of blood T cells in healthy people across ages. Overall study context: Template switching retrieved approximately one barcoded beta molecule for each two T cells.

This clonotype was counted many times. Its antigen is still unknown. Alongside a J-beta primer mix, a sample-barcoded 5' primer served in a second PCR lasting about 7 to 12 cycles. TCRdb redid the calling of the 5' RACE reads with MiXCR, one entry per CDR3 protein. The sample has 1 million to 1.2 million distinct CDR3 sequences, more than 30% seen once. The CDR3 loop spans 15 amino acids. Trimming pared 1 base from V and 2 bases from J, leaving 9 bases between. From germline, CDR1 is SGHAT and CDR2 FQNNGV. General study results and limits: Unknown donor CMV status possibly confounded expanded clonotype changes.

This TCR came from a man aged 18 to 29 in good health. Material: blood. J is TRBJ1-5 and V is TRBV11-2; no firm D call. The CDR3 region is CASSLGGDGNQPQHF. The CDR3 DNA reads TGTGCCAGCAGCTTAGGAGGAGATGGCAATCAGCCCCAGCATTTT.